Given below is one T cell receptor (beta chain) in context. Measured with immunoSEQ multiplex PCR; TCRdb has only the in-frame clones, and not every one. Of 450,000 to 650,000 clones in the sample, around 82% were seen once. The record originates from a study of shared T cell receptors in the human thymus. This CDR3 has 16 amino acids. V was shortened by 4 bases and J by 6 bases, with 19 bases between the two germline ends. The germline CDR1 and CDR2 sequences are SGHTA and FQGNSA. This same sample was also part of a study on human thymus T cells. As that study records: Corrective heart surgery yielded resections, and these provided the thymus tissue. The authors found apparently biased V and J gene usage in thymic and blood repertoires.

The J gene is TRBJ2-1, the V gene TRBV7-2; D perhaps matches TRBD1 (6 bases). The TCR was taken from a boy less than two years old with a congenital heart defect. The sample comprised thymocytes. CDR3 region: CASSSYRDRDPNEQFF. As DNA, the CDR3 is TGTGCCAGCAGCTCGTACAGGGACCGGGACCCCAATGAGCAGTTCTTC. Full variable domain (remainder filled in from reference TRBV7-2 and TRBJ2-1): GAGVSQSPSNKVTEKGKDVELRCDPISGHTALYWYRQSLGQGLEFLIYFQGNSAPDKSGLPSDRFSAERTGGSVSTLTIQRTQQEDSAVYLCASSSYRDRDPNEQFFGPGTRLTVL.